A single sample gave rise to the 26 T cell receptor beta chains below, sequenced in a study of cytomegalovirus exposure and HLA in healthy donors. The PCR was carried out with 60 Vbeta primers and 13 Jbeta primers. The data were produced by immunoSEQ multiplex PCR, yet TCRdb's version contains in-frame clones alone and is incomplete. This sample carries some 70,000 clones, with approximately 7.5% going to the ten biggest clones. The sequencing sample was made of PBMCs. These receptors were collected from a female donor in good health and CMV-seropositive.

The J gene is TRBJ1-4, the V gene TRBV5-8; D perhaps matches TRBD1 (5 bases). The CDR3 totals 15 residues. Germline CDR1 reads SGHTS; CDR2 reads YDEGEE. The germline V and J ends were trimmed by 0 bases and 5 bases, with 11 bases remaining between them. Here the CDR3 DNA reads TGTGCCAGCAGCTTGGCCGGTGGGGGGAATGAAAAACTGTTTTTT. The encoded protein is CASSLAGGGNEKLFF.

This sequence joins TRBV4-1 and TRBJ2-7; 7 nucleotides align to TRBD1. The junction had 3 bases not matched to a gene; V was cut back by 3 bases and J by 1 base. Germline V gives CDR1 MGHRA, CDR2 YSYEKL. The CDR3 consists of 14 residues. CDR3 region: CASSHLTGSYEQYF. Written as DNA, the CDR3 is TGCGCCAGCAGCCACCTGACAGGGTCCTACGAGCAGTACTTC.

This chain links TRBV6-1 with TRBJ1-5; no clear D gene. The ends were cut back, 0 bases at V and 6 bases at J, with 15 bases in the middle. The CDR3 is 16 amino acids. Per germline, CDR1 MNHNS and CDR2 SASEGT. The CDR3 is CASSEAGWGVGQPQHF. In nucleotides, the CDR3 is TGTGCCAGCAGTGAAGCGGGATGGGGAGTGGGTCAGCCCCAGCATTTT.

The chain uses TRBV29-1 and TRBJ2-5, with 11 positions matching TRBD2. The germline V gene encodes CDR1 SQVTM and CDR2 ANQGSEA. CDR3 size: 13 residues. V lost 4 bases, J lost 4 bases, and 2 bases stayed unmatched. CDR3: CSVVAGGGETQYF. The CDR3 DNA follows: TGCAGCGTTGTAGCGGGGGGGGGAGAGACCCAGTACTTC.

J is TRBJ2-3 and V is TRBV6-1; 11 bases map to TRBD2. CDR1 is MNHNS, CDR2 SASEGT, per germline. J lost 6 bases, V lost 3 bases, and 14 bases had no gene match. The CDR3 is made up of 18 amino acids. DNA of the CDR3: TGTGCCAGCAGTGAGGGGGGGCGACTAGCGGGGTGGAGGGATACGCAGTATTTT. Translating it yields CASSEGGRLAGWRDTQYF.

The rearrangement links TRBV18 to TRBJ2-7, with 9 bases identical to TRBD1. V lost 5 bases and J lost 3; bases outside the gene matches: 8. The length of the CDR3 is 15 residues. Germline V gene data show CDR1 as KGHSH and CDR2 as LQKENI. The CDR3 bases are TGTGCCAGCTCATCCGGGACAGGGAGCGGCTACGAGCAGTACTTC. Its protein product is CASSSGTGSGYEQYF. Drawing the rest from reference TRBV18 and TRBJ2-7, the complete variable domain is NAGVMQNPRHLVRRRGQEARLRCSPMKGHSHVYWYRQLPEEGLKFMVYLQKENIIDESGMPKERFSAEFPKEGPSILRIQQVVRGDSAAYFCASSSGTGSGYEQYFGPGTRLTVT.

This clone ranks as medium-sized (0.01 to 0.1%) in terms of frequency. The CDR3 coding sequence is TGCGCCAGCAGAGGGACAGGGCGGAACACTGAAGCTTTCTTT. Translating it yields CASRGTGRNTEAFF. V usage is TRBV10-2 and J usage is TRBJ1-1; 9 bases are shared with TRBD1. With V trimmed by 6 bases and J by 1 base, 3 bases remained unmatched. The germline CDR1 and CDR2 sequences are WSHSY and SAAADI. The CDR3 runs 14 residues.

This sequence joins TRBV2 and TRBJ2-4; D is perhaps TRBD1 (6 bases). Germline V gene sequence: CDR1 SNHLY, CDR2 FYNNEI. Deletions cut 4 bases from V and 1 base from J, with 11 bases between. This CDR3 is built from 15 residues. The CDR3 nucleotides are TGTGCCAGCAGTGCACAGGGCGTCGCCAAAAACATTCAGTACTTC. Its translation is CASSAQGVAKNIQYF. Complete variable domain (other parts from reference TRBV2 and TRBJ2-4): EPEVTQTPSHQVTQMGQEVILRCVPISNHLYFYWYRQILGQKVEFLVSFYNNEISEKSEIFDDQFSVERPDGSNFTLKIRSTKLEDSAMYFCASSAQGVAKNIQYFGAGTRLSVL.

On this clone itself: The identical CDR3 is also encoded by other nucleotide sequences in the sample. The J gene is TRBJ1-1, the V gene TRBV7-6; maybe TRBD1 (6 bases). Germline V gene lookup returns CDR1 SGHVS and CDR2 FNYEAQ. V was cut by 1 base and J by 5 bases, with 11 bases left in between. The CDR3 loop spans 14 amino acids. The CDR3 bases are TGTGCCAGCAGCTTAGGCAGGGGCAGAACTGAAGCTTTCTTT. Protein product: CASSLGRGRTEAFF.

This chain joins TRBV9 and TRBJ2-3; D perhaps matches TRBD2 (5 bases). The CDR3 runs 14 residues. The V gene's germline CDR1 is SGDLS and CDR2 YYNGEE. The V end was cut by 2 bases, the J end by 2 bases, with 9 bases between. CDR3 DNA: TGTGCCAGCAGCGTCGGGATACACACAGATACGCAGTATTTT. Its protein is CASSVGIHTDTQYF.

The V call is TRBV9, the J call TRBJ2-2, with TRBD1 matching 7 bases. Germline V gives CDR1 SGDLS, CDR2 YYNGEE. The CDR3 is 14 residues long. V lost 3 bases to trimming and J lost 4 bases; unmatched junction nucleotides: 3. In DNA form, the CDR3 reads TGTGCCAGCAGCGCGACAGGGACCACCGGGGAGCTGTTTTTT. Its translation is CASSATGTTGELFF.

The CDR3 DNA reads TGTGCCAGTATCCGAGGAAGTCAGCTAAGCTATGGCTACACCTTC. Translation: CASIRGSQLSYGYTF. The chain uses TRBV28 and TRBJ1-2, with D unclear. The CDR3 has 15 amino acids. Germline assignment: CDR1 MDHEN and CDR2 SYDVKM. The V gene lost 9 bases and the J gene lost 4 bases, with 21 bases spanning the gap.

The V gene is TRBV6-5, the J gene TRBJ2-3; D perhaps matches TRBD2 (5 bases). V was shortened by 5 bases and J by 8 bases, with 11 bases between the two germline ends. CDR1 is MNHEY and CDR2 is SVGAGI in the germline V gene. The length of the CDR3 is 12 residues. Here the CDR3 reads CASSPGVGTQYF. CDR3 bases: TGTGCCAGCAGTCCCGGGGTGGGTACGCAGTATTTT.

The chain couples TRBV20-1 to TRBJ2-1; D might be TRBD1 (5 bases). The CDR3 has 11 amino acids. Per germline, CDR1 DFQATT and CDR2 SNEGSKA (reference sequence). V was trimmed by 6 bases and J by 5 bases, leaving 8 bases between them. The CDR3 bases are TGCAGTGCCAGGGCCGACAATGAGCAGTTCTTC. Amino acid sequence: CSARADNEQFF.

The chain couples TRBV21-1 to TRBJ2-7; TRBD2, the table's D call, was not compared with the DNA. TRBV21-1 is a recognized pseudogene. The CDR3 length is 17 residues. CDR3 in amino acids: CASSKGRTPKASYEQYF. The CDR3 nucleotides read TGTGCCAGCAGCAAAGGGAGGACCCCAAAGGCGTCCTACGAGCAGTACTTC.

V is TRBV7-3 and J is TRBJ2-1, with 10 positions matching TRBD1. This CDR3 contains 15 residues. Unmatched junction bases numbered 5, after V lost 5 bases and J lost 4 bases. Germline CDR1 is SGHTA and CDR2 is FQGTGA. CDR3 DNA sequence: TGTGCCAGCAGCGAGGGACAGGGGTCGTACAATGAGCAGTTCTTC. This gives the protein CASSEGQGSYNEQFF.

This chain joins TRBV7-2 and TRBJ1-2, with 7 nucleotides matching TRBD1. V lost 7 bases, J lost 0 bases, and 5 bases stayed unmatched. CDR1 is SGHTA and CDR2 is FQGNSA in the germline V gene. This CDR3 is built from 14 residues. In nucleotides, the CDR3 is TGTGCCAGCACCCTGACAGGGTCTAACTATGGCTACACCTTC. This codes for CASTLTGSNYGYTF.

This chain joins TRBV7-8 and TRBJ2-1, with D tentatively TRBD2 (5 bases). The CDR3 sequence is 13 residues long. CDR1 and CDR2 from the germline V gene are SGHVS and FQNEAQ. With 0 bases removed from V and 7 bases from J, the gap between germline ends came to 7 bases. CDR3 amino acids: CASSLAEENEQFF. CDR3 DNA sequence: TGTGCCAGCAGCTTAGCGGAGGAAAATGAGCAGTTCTTC.

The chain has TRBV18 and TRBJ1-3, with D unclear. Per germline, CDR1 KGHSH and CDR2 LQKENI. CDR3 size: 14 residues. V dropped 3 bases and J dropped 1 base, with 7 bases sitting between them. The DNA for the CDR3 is TGTGCCAGCTCACCCCAGTCATCTGGAAACACCATATATTTT. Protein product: CASSPQSSGNTIYF. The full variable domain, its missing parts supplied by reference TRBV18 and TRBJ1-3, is NAGVMQNPRHLVRRRGQEARLRCSPMKGHSHVYWYRQLPEEGLKFMVYLQKENIIDESGMPKERFSAEFPKEGPSILRIQQVVRGDSAAYFCASSPQSSGNTIYFGEGSWLTVV.

The CDR3 bases are TGTGCCAGCAGACCATCGACAGGGACTGGAAACACCATATATTTT. This gives the protein CASRPSTGTGNTIYF. The gene calls are TRBV6-5 and TRBJ1-3; 7 bases are shared with TRBD1. V was pared by 6 bases and J by 2 bases, with 7 bases of the junction left unmatched. This CDR3 spans 15 amino acids. Germline V CDR1 and CDR2: MNHEY, SVGAGI.

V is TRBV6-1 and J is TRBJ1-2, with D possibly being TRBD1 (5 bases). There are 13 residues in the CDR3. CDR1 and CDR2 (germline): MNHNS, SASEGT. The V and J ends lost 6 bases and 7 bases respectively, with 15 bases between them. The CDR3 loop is CASRPDSVSGYTF. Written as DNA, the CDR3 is TGTGCCAGCAGACCCGACAGTGTCTCTGGCTACACCTTC.

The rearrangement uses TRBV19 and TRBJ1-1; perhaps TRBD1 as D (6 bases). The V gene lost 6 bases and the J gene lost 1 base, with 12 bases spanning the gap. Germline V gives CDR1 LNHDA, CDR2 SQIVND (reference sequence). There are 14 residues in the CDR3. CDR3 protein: CASRRAGANTEAFF. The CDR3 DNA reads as TGTGCCAGTAGAAGAGCAGGGGCGAACACTGAAGCTTTCTTT.

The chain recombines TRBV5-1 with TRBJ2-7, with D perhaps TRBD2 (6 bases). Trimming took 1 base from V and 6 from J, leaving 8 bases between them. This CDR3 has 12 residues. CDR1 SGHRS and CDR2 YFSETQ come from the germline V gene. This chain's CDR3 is CASSLLGGEQYF. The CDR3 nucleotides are TGCGCCAGCAGCTTGCTGGGGGGCGAGCAGTACTTC. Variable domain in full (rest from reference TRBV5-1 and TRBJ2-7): KAGVTQTPRYLIKTRGQQVTLSCSPISGHRSVSWYQQTPGQGLQFLFEYFSETQRNKGNFPGRFSGRQFSNSRSEMNVSTLELGDSALYLCASSLLGGEQYFGPGTRLTVT.

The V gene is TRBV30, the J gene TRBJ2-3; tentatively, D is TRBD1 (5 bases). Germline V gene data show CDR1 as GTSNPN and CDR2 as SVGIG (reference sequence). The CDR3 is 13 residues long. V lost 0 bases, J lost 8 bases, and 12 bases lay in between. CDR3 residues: CAWSVGQAATQYF. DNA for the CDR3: TGTGCCTGGAGTGTGGGGCAGGCAGCTACGCAGTATTTT.

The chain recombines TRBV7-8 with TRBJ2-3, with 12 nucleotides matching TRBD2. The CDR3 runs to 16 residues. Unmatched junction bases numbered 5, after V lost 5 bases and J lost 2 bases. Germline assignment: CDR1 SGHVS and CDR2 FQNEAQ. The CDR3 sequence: CASSHWTSGATDTQYF. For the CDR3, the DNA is TGTGCCAGCAGCCACTGGACTAGCGGGGCCACAGATACGCAGTATTTT.

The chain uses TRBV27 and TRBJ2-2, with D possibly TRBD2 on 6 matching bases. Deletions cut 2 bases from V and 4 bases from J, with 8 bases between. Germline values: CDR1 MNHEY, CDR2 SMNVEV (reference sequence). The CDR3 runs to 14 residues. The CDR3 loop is CASSLGRGTGELFF. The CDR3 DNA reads TGTGCCAGCAGTTTAGGGCGGGGCACCGGGGAGCTGTTTTTT.